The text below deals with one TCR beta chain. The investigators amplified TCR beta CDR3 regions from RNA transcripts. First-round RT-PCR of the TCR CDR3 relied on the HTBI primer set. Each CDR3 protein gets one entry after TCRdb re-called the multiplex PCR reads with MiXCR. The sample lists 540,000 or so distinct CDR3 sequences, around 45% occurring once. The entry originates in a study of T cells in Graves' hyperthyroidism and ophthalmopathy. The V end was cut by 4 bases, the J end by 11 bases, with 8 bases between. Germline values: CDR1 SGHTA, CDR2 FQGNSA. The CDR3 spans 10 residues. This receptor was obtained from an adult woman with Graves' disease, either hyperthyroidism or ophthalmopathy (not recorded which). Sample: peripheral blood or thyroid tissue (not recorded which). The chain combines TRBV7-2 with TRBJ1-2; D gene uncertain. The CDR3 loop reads CASSSESYTF. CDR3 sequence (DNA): TGTGCCAGCAGCTCGGAATCTTACACCTTC.